These 32 T cell receptor beta chains originate from one sample sequenced in a study of shared clonotypes between healthy human individuals. Libraries were prepared by immunoSEQ multiplex PCR; TCRdb keeps only in-frame clonotypes and omits some of them. The sample yields about 580,000 clones, roughly 98% seen once. In the naive CD8 group, cells lacked CD45RO and were positively selected for CCR7, so terminally differentiated effector memory CD45RA+ cells were left out. The sequencing input was naive CD8+ T cells sorted from blood. The receptors come from a man aged 25-40 years in good health.

The V call is TRBV11-2, the J call TRBJ2-3; 7 bases are shared with TRBD2. Germline V gene sequence: CDR1 SGHAT, CDR2 FQNNGV. The CDR3 totals 14 residues. Germline trimming cut 3 bases from V and 6 bases from J; bases unmatched to any gene: 6. The DNA for the CDR3 is TGTGCCAGCAGCTTGGGAGGGAGCGGGGATACGCAGTATTTT. Its translation is CASSLGGSGDTQYF.

The chain joins TRBV18 to TRBJ1-2; D call uncertain. Germline V gene data show CDR1 as KGHSH and CDR2 as LQKENI. This CDR3 region has 14 residues. V was cut by 6 bases and J by 2 bases, with 13 bases left in between. The CDR3 is CASSPRTDNYGYTF. CDR3 sequence (DNA): TGTGCCAGCTCCCCTAGGACTGACAACTATGGCTACACCTTC.

The rearrangement links TRBV6-1 to TRBJ1-1; 8 nucleotides match TRBD1. Looked up from germline, CDR1 is MNHNS and CDR2 is SASEGT. This CDR3 has 12 residues. V was clipped by 3 bases and J by 7 bases; unmatched bases: 1. This CDR3 reads CASSETGDEAFF. The CDR3 DNA follows: TGTGCCAGCAGTGAGACAGGGGATGAAGCTTTCTTT.

V usage is TRBV29-1 and J usage is TRBJ2-2; D gene unclear. Germline CDR1 and CDR2: SQVTM and ANQGSEA. This CDR3 has 11 residues. Trimming cost V 4 bases and J 8 bases, with 8 bases left between them. CDR3 coding DNA: TGCAGCGTTGTCGAAGCGGGGGAGCTGTTTTTT. Encoded protein: CSVVEAGELFF.

The gene calls are TRBV28 and TRBJ2-6; D is unclear. The ends were cut back, 5 bases at V and 2 bases at J, with 4 bases in the middle. This CDR3 has 13 residues. The germline V gene has CDR1 MDHEN and CDR2 SYDVKM. In nucleotides, the CDR3 is TGTGCCAGCAGTCCAGCTGGGGCCAACGTCCTGACTTTC. Amino acid sequence: CASSPAGANVLTF.

The chain combines TRBV7-6 with TRBJ2-4; maybe TRBD1 (6 bases). Trimming cost V 5 bases and J 12 bases, with 17 bases left between them. This CDR3 is built from 13 residues. Looked up from germline, CDR1 is SGHVS and CDR2 is FNYEAQ. The CDR3 loop is CASSRATGWPQYF. The CDR3 coding sequence is TGTGCCAGCAGCCGAGCTACAGGGTGGCCTCAGTACTTC.

This chain connects TRBV7-6 to TRBJ2-5, with 7 nucleotides matching TRBD1. Germline CDR1 and CDR2: SGHVS and FNYEAQ. The CDR3 consists of 17 residues. With 5 bases clipped from V and 2 bases from J, the junction kept 14 bases outside the gene matches. The CDR3 DNA reads TGTGCCAGCAGCCTTAACCCGGGACAGCATATACAAGAGACCCAGTACTTC. Translating gives CASSLNPGQHIQETQYF. The entire variable domain, with the rest obtained from reference TRBV7-6 and TRBJ2-5, is as follows: GAGVSQSPRYKVTKRGQDVALRCDPISGHVSLYWYRQALGQGPEFLTYFNYEAQQDKSGLPNDRFSAERPEGSISTLTIQRTEQRDSAMYRCASSLNPGQHIQETQYFGPGTRLLVL.

The V gene is TRBV13, the J gene TRBJ2-3; D remains unclear. The CDR3 has 14 amino acids. Germline CDR1 and CDR2: PRHDT and FYEKMQ (reference sequence). Trimming took 5 bases from V and 6 from J, leaving 15 bases between them. CDR3 nucleotides: TGTGCCAGCAGCCCCGTAGAGGCTCTGGATACGCAGTATTTT. Protein sequence: CASSPVEALDTQYF.

The V and J genes are TRBV29-1 and TRBJ2-3, with 7 bases aligning to TRBD2. The CDR3 is 16 residues long. Per germline, CDR1 SQVTM and CDR2 ANQGSEA. The V and J ends lost 2 bases and 0 bases, in that order; junction bases with no gene match: 8. Written as DNA, the CDR3 is TGCAGCGTTGAAAGAATCCTAGCGGATAGCACAGATACGCAGTATTTT. This translates into CSVERILADSTDTQYF.

The chain joins TRBV10-1 to TRBJ1-2, with 12 nucleotides matching TRBD1. The CDR3 covers 16 residues. Germline V gene lookup returns CDR1 WNHNN and CDR2 SYGVQD (reference sequence). V shed 4 bases, J shed 6 bases, and the junction held 9 bases outside the gene matches. CDR3 nucleotides: TGCGCCAGCAGTGGGAGCCGGGACAGGGGGCCGAATGGCTACACCTTC. The encoded protein is CASSGSRDRGPNGYTF.

The genes are TRBV11-3 and TRBJ2-6, with D possibly TRBD2 on 5 matching bases. The germline V gene has CDR1 SGHNT and CDR2 YENEEA. The CDR3 totals 18 residues. V lost 4 bases to trimming and J lost 0 bases, with 16 bases between them. The CDR3 DNA sequence: TGTGCCAGCAGCTCCTCAGTGAGAGGGCGCTCTGGGGCCAACGTCCTGACTTTC. As protein: CASSSSVRGRSGANVLTF. Drawing the rest from reference TRBV11-3 and TRBJ2-6, the complete variable domain is EAGVVQSPRYKIIEKKQPVAFWCNPISGHNTLYWYLQNLGQGPELLIRYENEEAVDDSQLPKDRFSAERLKGVDSTLKIQPAELGDSAVYLCASSSSVRGRSGANVLTFGAGSRLTVL.

The count of this clone is one. V and J are TRBV27 and TRBJ2-2; D unresolved. The CDR3 loop spans 12 amino acids. V lost 8 bases and J lost 7, with 11 bases in between. Germline lookup yields CDR1 MNHEY and CDR2 SMNVEV (reference sequence). CDR3 nucleotides: TGTGCCAGCGGAAGAAATGGCGGGGAGCTGTTTTTT. It codes for CASGRNGGELFF.

This chain joins TRBV18 and TRBJ2-2; D possibly corresponds to TRBD1 (6 bases). The CDR3 spans 17 residues. V lost 5 bases to trimming and J lost 1 base, with 17 bases between them. Germline loops: CDR1 KGHSH, CDR2 LQKENI. DNA for the CDR3: TGTGCCAGCTCAGCCACTCCCGGGACACAGAACACCGGGGAGCTGTTTTTT. Translated, it gives CASSATPGTQNTGELFF.

This clone was seen a single time. This specimen includes other DNA sequences encoding the same CDR3. This sequence joins TRBV7-6 and TRBJ2-7, with a tentative D call TRBD2 (6 bases). Germline values: CDR1 SGHVS, CDR2 FNYEAQ. Trimming removed 1 base at V and 6 bases at J, with 7 bases between. There are 12 residues in the CDR3. The CDR3 protein is CASSLGGGEQYF. The CDR3 nucleotides are TGTGCCAGCAGCTTAGGGGGAGGCGAGCAGTACTTC.

This clone came up once. The gene calls are TRBV5-1 and TRBJ2-1; 10 positions agree with TRBD2. The J segment lost 5 bases and the V segment lost 4 bases, leaving 9 bases of the junction unmatched. Germline-derived CDR1 and CDR2 are SGHRS and YFSETQ. The CDR3 is 16 residues long. The CDR3 reads CASSTYLAGEDNEQFF. The DNA of the CDR3 is TGCGCCAGCAGCACCTATCTAGCGGGAGAGGACAATGAGCAGTTCTTC.

The V call is TRBV7-9, the J call TRBJ2-5; D may be TRBD2 (5 bases). Looked up from germline, CDR1 is SEHNR and CDR2 is FQNEAQ (reference sequence). CDR3 length: 13 amino acids. With 2 bases removed from V and 3 bases from J, the gap between germline ends came to 7 bases. CDR3 protein: CASSLTGKETQYF. In DNA, the CDR3 is TGTGCCAGCAGCTTAACGGGGAAAGAGACCCAGTACTTC.

The chain couples TRBV4-3 to TRBJ1-3; D is unresolved. CDR1 LGHNA and CDR2 YSLEER come from the germline V gene. V lost 2 bases, J lost 0 bases, and 8 bases lay in between. This CDR3 contains 15 residues. The DNA of the CDR3 is TGCGCCAGCAGCCAAAGTCGGATCTCTGGAAACACCATATATTTT. Translation: CASSQSRISGNTIYF.

The CDR3 spells CASSPGGLGAYNEQFF. The CDR3 DNA sequence: TGTGCCAGCTCACCGGGGGGTCTGGGGGCCTACAATGAGCAGTTCTTC. The chain couples TRBV18 to TRBJ2-1; D perhaps matches TRBD2 (6 bases). Germline-derived CDR1 and CDR2 are KGHSH and LQKENI. Deletions cut 3 bases from V and 2 bases from J, with 14 bases between. The CDR3 length is 16 residues.

The genes are TRBV29-1 and TRBJ1-3, with 7 bases lining up with TRBD1. The CDR3 spans 14 residues. After removal of 7 bases from V and 3 bases from J, the junction contained 9 bases not matched to a gene. The V gene's germline CDR1 is SQVTM and CDR2 ANQGSEA. CDR3 in DNA: TGCAGCGCTCTAGGGCAGGGGGGTGGAAACACCATATATTTT. It is translated as CSALGQGGGNTIYF.

V is TRBV7-8 and J is TRBJ2-6, with 8 bases identical to TRBD1. The CDR3 runs to 18 residues. Germline V lookup: CDR1 SGHVS, CDR2 FQNEAQ. Germline trimming cut 5 bases from V and 0 bases from J; bases unmatched to any gene: 9. Written as DNA, the CDR3 is TGTGCCAGCAGCCCCCACGGACAGGGAAGCTCTGGGGCCAACGTCCTGACTTTC. Its translation is CASSPHGQGSSGANVLTF.

The rearrangement uses TRBV28 and TRBJ2-1; 8 bases match TRBD2. The CDR3 spans 15 residues. The germline gives CDR1 MDHEN, CDR2 SYDVKM. Trimming at V came to 3 bases and at J to 5 bases, leaving 6 bases not matched to a gene. This CDR3 is CASSLASGFDNEQFF. The CDR3 nucleotides are TGTGCCAGCAGTTTGGCTAGCGGGTTCGACAATGAGCAGTTCTTC.

This sequence joins TRBV27 and TRBJ2-7, with 8 bases fitting TRBD2. Germline V lookup: CDR1 MNHEY, CDR2 SMNVEV (reference sequence). The CDR3 is made up of 15 amino acids. V lost 4 bases to trimming and J lost 0 bases; unmatched junction nucleotides: 5. The CDR3 bases are TGTGCCAGCAGTTCCCGAGCGGGAGTCTCCTACGAGCAGTACTTC. Translating gives CASSSRAGVSYEQYF.

This chain links TRBV27 with TRBJ1-2, with 7 bases fitting TRBD1. Germline lookup yields CDR1 MNHEY and CDR2 SMNVEV (reference sequence). The CDR3 length is 14 residues. V lost 4 bases and J lost 6; bases outside the gene matches: 8. The CDR3 reads CASSSLGQINGYTF. CDR3 in DNA: TGTGCCAGCAGTTCCCTGGGACAGATCAATGGCTACACCTTC.

As for this clone: Its ends do not fully match the called genes, so a read error is possible. The rearrangement links TRBV2 to TRBJ1-3; a possible D gene is TRBD1 (6 bases). Per germline, CDR1 SNHLY and CDR2 FYNNEI. The CDR3 spans 14 residues. DNA for the CDR3: TGTGCGAGCAGGGGCAGCCTCTCTGGAAACACCATATATTTT. As protein: CASRGSLSGNTIYF.

V and J are TRBV11-2 and TRBJ2-7; 10 positions match TRBD2. The CDR3 totals 13 residues. The trim removed 4 bases at V and 6 bases at J, leaving 3 bases unmatched. Germline V CDR1 and CDR2: SGHAT, FQNNGV. The CDR3, as DNA: TGTGCCAGCAGCTCAGCGGGAGGGATCGAGCAGTACTTC. It encodes CASSSAGGIEQYF.

The chain employs TRBV7-9 and TRBJ2-2; 9 nucleotides agree with TRBD1. CDR3 length equals 15 residues. Germline V gives CDR1 SEHNR, CDR2 FQNEAQ (reference sequence). V was clipped by 1 base and J by 5 bases; unmatched bases: 2. The chain's CDR3 is CASSLGGQGTGELFF. CDR3 coding DNA: TGTGCCAGCAGCTTAGGGGGACAGGGTACCGGGGAGCTGTTTTTT.

CDR3 DNA sequence: TGTGCCAGCAGCGGCAACACTGAAGCTTTCTTT. Its translation: CASSGNTEAFF. The chain employs TRBV25-1 and TRBJ1-1; D is unresolved. This CDR3 comprises 11 residues. CDR1 is MGHDK and CDR2 is SYGVNS in the germline V gene. Trimming left V 6 bases short and J 2 bases short, with 4 bases between. Based on the CDR3 plus reference TRBV25-1 and TRBJ1-1, the full variable domain is EADIYQTPRYLVIGTGKKITLECSQTMGHDKMYWYQQDPGMELHLIHYSYGVNSTEKGDLSSESTVSRIRTEHFPLTLESARPSHTSQYLCASSGNTEAFFGQGTRLTVV.

The chain joins TRBV13 to TRBJ2-7, with D uncertain. The germline V gene has CDR1 PRHDT and CDR2 FYEKMQ (reference sequence). Trimming removed 3 bases from V and 0 bases from J, with 15 bases in between. This CDR3 is 16 amino acids long. The CDR3 sequence: CASSFFASGISYEQYF. CDR3 sequence (DNA): TGTGCCAGCAGCTTTTTCGCGTCAGGTATCTCCTACGAGCAGTACTTC.

This chain links TRBV5-8 with TRBJ2-7; no definite D call. Trimming stripped 10 bases from V and 1 base from J, with 15 bases between. Germline values: CDR1 SGHTS, CDR2 YDEGEE. The CDR3 is made up of 13 amino acids. CDR3 protein: CAGLGDVSYEQYF. CDR3 bases: TGTGCCGGGCTGGGTGACGTTTCCTACGAGCAGTACTTC.

The V and J genes are TRBV5-1 and TRBJ2-1; 10 bases align to TRBD1. V shed 0 bases, J shed 7 bases, and the junction held 7 bases outside the gene matches. Germline assignment: CDR1 SGHRS and CDR2 YFSETQ. The CDR3 consists of 16 residues. The CDR3 loop reads CASSLAGQGTLNEQFF. The CDR3 nucleotides read TGCGCCAGCAGCTTGGCGGGACAGGGGACTTTGAATGAGCAGTTCTTC.

V is TRBV25-1 and J is TRBJ1-2; TRBD1 is a possible D gene (5 bases). The CDR3 covers 14 residues. V was pared by 3 bases and J by 2 bases, with 10 bases between. Germline lookup yields CDR1 MGHDK and CDR2 SYGVNS. The CDR3 here is CASSETAKNYGYTF. The CDR3 DNA sequence: TGTGCCAGCAGTGAGACAGCCAAAAACTATGGCTACACCTTC.

The genes are TRBV7-2 and TRBJ2-7; 7 nucleotides line up with TRBD1. With 1 base clipped from V and 3 bases from J, the junction kept 3 bases outside the gene matches. The length of the CDR3 is 14 residues. Germline CDR1 SGHTA, CDR2 FQGNSA. CDR3 sequence reads: CASSLGGGGYEQYF. The CDR3 DNA reads TGTGCCAGCAGCTTAGGAGGGGGCGGCTACGAGCAGTACTTC.